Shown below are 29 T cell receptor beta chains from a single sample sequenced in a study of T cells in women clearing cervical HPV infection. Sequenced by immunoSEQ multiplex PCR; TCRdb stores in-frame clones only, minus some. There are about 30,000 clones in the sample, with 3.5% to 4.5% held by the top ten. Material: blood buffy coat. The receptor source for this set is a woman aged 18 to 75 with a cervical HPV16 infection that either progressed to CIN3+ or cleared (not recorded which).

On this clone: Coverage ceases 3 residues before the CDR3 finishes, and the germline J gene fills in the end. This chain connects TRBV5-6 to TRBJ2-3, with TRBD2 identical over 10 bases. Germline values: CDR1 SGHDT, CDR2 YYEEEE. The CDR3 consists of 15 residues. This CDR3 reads CASSLGASGRVPQYF. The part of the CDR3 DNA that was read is TGTGCCAGCAGCTTGGGGGCTAGCGGGAGAGTACCG.

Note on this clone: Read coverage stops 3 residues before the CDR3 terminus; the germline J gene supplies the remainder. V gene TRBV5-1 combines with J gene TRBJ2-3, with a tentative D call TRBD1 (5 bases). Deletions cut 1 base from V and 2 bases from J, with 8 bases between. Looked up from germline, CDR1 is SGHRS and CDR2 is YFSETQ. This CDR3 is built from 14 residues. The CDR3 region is CASSLLGDTDTQYF. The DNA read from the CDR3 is TGCGCCAGCAGCTTGTTAGGGGACACAGATACG.

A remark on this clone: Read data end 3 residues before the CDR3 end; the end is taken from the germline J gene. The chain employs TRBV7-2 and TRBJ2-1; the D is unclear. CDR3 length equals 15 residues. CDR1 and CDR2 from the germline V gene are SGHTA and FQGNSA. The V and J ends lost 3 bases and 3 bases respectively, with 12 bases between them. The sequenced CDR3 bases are TGTGCCAGCAGCTTCGGAACTGACATCTACAATGAG. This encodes CASSFGTDIYNE. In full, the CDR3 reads CASSFGTDIYNEQFF. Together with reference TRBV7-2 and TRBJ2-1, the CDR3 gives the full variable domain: GAGVSQSPSNKVTEKGKDVELRCDPISGHTALYWYRQSLGQGLEFLIYFQGNSAPDKSGLPSDRFSAERTGGSVSTLTIQRTQQEDSAVYLCASSFGTDIYNEQFFGPGTRLTVL.

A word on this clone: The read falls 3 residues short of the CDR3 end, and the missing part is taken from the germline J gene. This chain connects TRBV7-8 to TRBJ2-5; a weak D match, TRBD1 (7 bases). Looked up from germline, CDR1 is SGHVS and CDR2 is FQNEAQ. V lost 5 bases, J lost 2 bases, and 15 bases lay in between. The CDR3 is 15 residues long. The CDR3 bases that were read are TGTGCCAGCAGCCCTAGGAGGGGACAGCAAGAGACC. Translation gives CASSPRRGQQET. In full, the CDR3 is CASSPRRGQQETQYF.

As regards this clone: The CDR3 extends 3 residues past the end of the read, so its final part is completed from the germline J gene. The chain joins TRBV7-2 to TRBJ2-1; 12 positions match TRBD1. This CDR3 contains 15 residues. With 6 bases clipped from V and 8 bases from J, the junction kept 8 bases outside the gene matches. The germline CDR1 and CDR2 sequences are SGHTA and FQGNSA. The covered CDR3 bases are TGTGCCAGCAGTCGGGACAGGGGGCGCATCGATGAG. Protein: CASSRDRGRIDE. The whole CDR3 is CASSRDRGRIDEQFF. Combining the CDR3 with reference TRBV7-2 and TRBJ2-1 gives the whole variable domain GAGVSQSPSNKVTEKGKDVELRCDPISGHTALYWYRQSLGQGLEFLIYFQGNSAPDKSGLPSDRFSAERTGGSVSTLTIQRTQQEDSAVYLCASSRDRGRIDEQFFGPGTRLTVL.

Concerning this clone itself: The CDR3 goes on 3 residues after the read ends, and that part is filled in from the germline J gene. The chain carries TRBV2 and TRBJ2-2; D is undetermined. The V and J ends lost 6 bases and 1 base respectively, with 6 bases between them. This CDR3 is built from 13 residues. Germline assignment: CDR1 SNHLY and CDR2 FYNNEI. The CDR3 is CASRALNTGELFF. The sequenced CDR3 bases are TGTGCCAGCAGGGCATTGAACACCGGGGAG.

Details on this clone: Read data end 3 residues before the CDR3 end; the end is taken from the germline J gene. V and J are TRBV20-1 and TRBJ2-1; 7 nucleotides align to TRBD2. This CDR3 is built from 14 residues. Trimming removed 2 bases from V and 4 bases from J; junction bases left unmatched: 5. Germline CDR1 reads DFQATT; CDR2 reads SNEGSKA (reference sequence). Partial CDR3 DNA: TGCAGTGCTAGAAGACTAGCCGCTTACAATGAG. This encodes CSARRLAAYNE. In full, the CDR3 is CSARRLAAYNEQFF.

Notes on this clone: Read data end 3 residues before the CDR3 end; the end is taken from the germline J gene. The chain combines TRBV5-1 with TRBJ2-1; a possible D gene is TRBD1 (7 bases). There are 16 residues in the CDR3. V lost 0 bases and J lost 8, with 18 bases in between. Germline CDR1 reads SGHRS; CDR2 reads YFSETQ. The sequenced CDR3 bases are TGCGCCAGCAGCTTGGTATGGTCAGGGGGGAGTTATGAG. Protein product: CASSLVWSGGSYE. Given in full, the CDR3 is CASSLVWSGGSYEQFF.

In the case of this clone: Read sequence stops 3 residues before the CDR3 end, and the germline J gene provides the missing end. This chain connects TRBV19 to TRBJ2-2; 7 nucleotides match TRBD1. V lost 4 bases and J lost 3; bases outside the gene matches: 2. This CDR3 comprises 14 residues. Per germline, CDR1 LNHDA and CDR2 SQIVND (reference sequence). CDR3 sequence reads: CASSTTGDTGELFF. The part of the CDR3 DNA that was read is TGTGCCAGTAGTACTACAGGGGACACCGGGGAG.

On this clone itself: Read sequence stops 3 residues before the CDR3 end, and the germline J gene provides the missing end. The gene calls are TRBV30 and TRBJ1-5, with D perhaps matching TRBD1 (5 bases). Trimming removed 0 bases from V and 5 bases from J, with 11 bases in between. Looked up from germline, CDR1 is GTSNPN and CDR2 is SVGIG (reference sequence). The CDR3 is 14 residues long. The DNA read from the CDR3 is TGTGCCTGGAGTGTACGGGGGGGTCATCAGCCC. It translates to CAWSVRGGHQP. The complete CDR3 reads CAWSVRGGHQPQHF.

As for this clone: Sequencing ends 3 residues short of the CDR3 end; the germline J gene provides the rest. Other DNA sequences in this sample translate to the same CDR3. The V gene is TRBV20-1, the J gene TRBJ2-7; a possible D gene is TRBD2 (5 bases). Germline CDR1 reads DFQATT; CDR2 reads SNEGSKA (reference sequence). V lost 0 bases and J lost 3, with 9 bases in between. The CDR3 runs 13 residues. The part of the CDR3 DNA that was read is TGCAGTGCTAGAGACCGGGGTGTCTACGAG. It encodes CSARDRGVYE. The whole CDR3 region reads CSARDRGVYEQYF.

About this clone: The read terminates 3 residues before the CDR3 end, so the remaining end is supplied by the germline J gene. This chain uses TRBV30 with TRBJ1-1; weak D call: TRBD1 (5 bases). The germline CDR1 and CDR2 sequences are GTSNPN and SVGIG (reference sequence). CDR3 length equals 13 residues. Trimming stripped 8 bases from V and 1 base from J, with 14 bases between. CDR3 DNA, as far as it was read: TGTGCCCTAAAGGGACTGGGGAACACTGAA. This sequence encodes CALKGLGNTE. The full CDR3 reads CALKGLGNTEAFF. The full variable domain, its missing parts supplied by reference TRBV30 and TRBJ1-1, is SQTIHQWPATLVQPVGSPLSLECTVEGTSNPNLYWYRQAAGRGLQLLFYSVGIGQISSEVPQNLSASRPQDRQFILSSKKLLLSDSGFYLCALKGLGNTEAFFGQGTRLTVV.

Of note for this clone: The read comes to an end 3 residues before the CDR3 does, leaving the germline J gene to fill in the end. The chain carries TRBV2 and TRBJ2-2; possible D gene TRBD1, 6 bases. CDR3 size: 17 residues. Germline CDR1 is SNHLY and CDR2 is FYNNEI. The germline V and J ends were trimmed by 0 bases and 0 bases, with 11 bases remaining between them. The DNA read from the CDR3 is TGTGCCAGCAGTGAAGCTGGTTACAGGGCGAACACCGGGGAG. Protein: CASSEAGYRANTGE. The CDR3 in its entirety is CASSEAGYRANTGELFF.

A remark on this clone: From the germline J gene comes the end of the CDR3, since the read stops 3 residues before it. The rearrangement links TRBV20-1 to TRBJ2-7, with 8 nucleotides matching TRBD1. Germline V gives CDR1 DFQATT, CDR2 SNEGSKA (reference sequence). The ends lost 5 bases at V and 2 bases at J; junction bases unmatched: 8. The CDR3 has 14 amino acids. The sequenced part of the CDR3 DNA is TGCAGTGCTGACTCGGGACAGGCGACCTACGAG. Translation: CSADSGQATYE. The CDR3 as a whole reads CSADSGQATYEQYF.

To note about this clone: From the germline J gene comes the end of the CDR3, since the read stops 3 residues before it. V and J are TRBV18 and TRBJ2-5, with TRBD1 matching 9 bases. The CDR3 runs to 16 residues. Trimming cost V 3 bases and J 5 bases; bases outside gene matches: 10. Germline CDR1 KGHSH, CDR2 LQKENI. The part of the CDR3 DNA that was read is TGTGCCAGCTCACCCCCCAAGGGACAGGGAAAGGAGACC. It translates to CASSPPKGQGKET. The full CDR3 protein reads CASSPPKGQGKETQYF. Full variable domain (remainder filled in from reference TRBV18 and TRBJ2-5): NAGVMQNPRHLVRRRGQEARLRCSPMKGHSHVYWYRQLPEEGLKFMVYLQKENIIDESGMPKERFSAEFPKEGPSILRIQQVVRGDSAAYFCASSPPKGQGKETQYFGPGTRLLVL.

The sequenced CDR3 bases are TGTGCCAGTAGCAATACACGGGGTCATAGTAATGAAAAA. This sequence encodes CASSNTRGHSNEK. The complete CDR3 reads CASSNTRGHSNEKLFF. V and J are TRBV19 and TRBJ1-4, with D unresolved. The read terminates 3 residues before the CDR3 end, so the remaining end is supplied by the germline J gene. The germline V gene has CDR1 LNHDA and CDR2 SQIVND (reference sequence). There are 16 residues in the CDR3. The ends were cut back, 6 bases at V and 4 bases at J, with 18 bases in the middle.

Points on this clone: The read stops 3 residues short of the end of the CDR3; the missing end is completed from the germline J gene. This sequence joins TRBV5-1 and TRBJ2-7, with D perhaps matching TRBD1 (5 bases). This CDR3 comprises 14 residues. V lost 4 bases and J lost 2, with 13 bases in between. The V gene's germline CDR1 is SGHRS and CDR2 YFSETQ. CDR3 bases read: TGCGCCAGCAGCCCTCTGGACAATCCCTACGAG. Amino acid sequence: CASSPLDNPYE. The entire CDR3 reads CASSPLDNPYEQYF.

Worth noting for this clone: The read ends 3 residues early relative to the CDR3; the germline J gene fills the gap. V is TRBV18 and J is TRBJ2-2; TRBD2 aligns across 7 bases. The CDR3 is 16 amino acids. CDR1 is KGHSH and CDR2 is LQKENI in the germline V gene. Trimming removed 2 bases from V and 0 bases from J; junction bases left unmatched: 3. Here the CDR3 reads CASSPGGGANTGELFF. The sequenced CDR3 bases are TGTGCCAGCTCACCAGGCGGGGGAGCGAACACCGGGGAG.

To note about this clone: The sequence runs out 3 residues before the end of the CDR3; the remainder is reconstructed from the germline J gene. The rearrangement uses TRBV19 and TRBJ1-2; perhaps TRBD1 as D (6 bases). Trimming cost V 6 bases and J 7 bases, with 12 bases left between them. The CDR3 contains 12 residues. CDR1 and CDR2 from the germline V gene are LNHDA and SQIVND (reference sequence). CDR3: CASRTGIAGYTF. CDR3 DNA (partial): TGTGCCAGTAGAACAGGGATCGCTGGC. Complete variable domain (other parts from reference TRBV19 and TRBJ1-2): DGGITQSPKYLFRKEGQNVTLSCEQNLNHDAMYWYRQDPGQGLRLIYYSQIVNDFQKGDIAEGYSVSREKKESFPLTVTSAQKNPTAFYLCASRTGIAGYTFGSGTRLTVV.

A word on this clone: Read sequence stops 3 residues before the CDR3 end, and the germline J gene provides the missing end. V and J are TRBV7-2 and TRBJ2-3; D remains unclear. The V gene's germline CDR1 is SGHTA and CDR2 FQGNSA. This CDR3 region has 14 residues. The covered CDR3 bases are TGTGCCAGCAGCTTAATGGGTAGCAATCAGCCG. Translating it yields CASSLMGSNQP. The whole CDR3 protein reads CASSLMGSNQPQYF. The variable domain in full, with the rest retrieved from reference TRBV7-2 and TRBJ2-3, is GAGVSQSPSNKVTEKGKDVELRCDPISGHTALYWYRQSLGQGLEFLIYFQGNSAPDKSGLPSDRFSAERTGGSVSTLTIQRTQQEDSAVYLCASSLMGSNQPQYFGPGTRLTVL.

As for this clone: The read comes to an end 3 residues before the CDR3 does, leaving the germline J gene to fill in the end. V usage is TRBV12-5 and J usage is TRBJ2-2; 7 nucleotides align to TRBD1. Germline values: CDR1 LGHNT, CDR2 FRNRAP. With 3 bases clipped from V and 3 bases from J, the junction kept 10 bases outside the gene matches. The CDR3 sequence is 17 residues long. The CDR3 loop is CASGLGSIRGHTGELFF. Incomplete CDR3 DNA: TGTGCTAGTGGTTTAGGTTCGATTAGGGGGCACACCGGGGAG. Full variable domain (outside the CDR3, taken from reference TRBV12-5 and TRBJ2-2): DARVTQTPRHKVTEMGQEVTMRCQPILGHNTVFWYRQTMMQGLELLAYFRNRAPLDDSGMPKDRFSAEMPDATLATLKIQPSEPRDSAVYFCASGLGSIRGHTGELFFGEGSRLTVL.

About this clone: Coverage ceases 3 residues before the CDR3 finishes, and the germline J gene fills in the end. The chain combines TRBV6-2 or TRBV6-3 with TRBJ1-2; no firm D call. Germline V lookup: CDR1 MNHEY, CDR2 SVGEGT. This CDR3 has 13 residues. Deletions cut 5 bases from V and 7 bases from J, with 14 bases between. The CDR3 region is CASSPNSRPGYTF. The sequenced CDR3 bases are TGTGCCAGCAGTCCCAACAGCCGTCCTGGC.

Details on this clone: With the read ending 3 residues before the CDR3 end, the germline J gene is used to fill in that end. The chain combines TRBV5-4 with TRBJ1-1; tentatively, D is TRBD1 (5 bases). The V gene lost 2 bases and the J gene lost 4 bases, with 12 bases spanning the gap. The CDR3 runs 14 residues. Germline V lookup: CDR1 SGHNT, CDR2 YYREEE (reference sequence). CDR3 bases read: TGTGCCAGCAGCTTTGAGGGGTTGGGCACTGAA. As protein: CASSFEGLGTE. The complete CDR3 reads CASSFEGLGTEAFF.

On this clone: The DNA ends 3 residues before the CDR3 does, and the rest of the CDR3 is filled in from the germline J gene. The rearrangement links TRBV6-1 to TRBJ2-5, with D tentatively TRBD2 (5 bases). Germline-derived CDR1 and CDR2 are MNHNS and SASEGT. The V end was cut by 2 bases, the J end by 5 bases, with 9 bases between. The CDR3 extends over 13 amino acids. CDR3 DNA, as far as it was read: TGTGCCAGCAGTGAATCGGGGATCGAGACC. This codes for CASSESGIET. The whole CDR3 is CASSESGIETQYF.

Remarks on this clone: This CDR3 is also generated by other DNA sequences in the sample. Incomplete CDR3 DNA: TGTGCCAGCTCACCACCCTTCGGACAGGGAAGCACAGATACG. Translating it yields CASSPPFGQGSTDT. The full CDR3 is CASSPPFGQGSTDTQYF. The V and J genes are TRBV18 and TRBJ2-3, with 8 bases lining up with TRBD1. The CDR3 end falls 3 residues outside the read, so it is completed with the germline J gene. The CDR3 loop spans 17 amino acids. V shed 0 bases and J 0 bases; nucleotides not matched to a gene: 5. Germline V gene lookup returns CDR1 KGHSH and CDR2 LQKENI.

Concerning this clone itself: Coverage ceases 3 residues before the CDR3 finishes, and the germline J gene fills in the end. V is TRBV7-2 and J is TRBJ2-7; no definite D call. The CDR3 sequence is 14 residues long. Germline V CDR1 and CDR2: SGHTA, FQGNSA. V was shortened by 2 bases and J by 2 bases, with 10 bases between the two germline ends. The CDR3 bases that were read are TGTGCCAGCAGCTTAACGACAATTACCTACGAG. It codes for CASSLTTITYE. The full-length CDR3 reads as CASSLTTITYEQYF.

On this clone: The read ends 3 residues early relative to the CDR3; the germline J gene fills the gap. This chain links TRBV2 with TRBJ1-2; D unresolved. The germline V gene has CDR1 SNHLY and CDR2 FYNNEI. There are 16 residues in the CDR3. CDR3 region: CASTSRLAGATDTYTF. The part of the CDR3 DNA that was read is TGTGCCAGCACGTCCCGGCTAGCGGGAGCAACAGATACC.

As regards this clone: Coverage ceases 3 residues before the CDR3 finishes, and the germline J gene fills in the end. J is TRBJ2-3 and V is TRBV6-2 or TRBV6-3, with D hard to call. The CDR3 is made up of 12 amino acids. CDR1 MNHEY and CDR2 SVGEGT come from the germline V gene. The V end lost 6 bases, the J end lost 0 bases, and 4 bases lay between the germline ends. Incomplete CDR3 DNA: TGTGCCAGCAGAACTAGCACAGATACG. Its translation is CASRTSTDT. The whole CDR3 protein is CASRTSTDTQYF.

The part of the CDR3 DNA that was read is TGCAGTGCTAAAGAGGGACTAGCGAGGGGCAATGAG. It encodes CSAKEGLARGNE. Given in full, the CDR3 is CSAKEGLARGNEQFF. The gene calls are TRBV20-1 and TRBJ2-1; 10 bases match TRBD2. The read ends 3 residues early relative to the CDR3; the germline J gene fills the gap. The CDR3 covers 15 residues. The J segment lost 6 bases and the V segment lost 4 bases, leaving 9 bases of the junction unmatched. Germline V gives CDR1 DFQATT, CDR2 SNEGSKA (reference sequence).